This T cell receptor beta chain was identified in a study of T cell repertoires in cytomegalovirus infection. MiXCR was run by TCRdb on the reads, yielding one entry per CDR3 protein. The sample comprises some 180,000 distinct CDR3 sequences, roughly a sixth of which are singletons, and around 25% rests with the top ten. Germline V gene data show CDR1 as MNHEY and CDR2 as SMNVEV (reference sequence). The CDR3 contains 13 residues. Trimming left V 6 bases short and J 3 bases short, with 11 bases between. The TCR comes from a human donor in good health (CMV status not recorded). Some clones in this sample may be carry-over from other donors' samples. The sequenced sample was CD8+ T cells from PBMCs. The chain joins TRBV27 to TRBJ1-1; D unresolved. The CDR3 here is CASRVDGYTEAFF. CDR3 nucleotides: TGTGCCAGCAGGGTGGACGGCTACACTGAAGCTTTCTTT.